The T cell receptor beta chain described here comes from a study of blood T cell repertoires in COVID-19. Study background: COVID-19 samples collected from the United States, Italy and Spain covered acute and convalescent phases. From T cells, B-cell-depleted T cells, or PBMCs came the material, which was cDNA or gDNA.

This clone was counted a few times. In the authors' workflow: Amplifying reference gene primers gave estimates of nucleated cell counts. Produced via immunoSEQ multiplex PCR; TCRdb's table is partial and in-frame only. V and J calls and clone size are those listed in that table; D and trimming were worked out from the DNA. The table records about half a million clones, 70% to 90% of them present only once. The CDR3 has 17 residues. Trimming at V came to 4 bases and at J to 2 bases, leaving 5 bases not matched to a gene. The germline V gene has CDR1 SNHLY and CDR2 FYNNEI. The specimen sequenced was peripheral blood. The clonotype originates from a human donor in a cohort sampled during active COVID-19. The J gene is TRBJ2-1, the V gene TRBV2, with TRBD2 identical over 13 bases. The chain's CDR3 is CASSGTSGSRPYNEQFF. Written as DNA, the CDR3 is TGTGCCAGCAGTGGGACTAGCGGGAGTCGTCCCTACAATGAGCAGTTCTTC.